This note documents a single T cell receptor beta chain sequence. The V end lost 5 bases, the J end lost 5 bases, and 19 bases lay between the germline ends. In germline, CDR1 is SEHNR, CDR2 FQNEAQ (reference sequence). The CDR3 spans 15 residues. These data come from a study of blood T cell repertoires in COVID-19. Background on the study: Whether acute or convalescent, the COVID-19 samples came from the United States, Italy and Spain.

In the original analysis: Using reference gene primer amplification, nucleated cell counts were estimated. The protocol was immunoSEQ multiplex PCR, while the TCRdb copy is restricted to in-frame clones and leaves out a portion. V, J and clone size are those of that table, while D and trimming were read from the DNA. The sample shows 200,000 to 250,000 clones, nearly 85% of them seen only once. This receptor was taken from a human donor in a cohort sampled during active COVID-19. Source material: peripheral blood. The rearrangement uses TRBV7-9 and TRBJ2-7; D perhaps matches TRBD2 (6 bases). The CDR3 spells CASSKRGGRGHEQYF. CDR3 DNA sequence: TGTGCCAGCAGCAAACGGGGCGGGCGGGGTCACGAGCAGTACTTC.